This T cell receptor (beta chain) was sequenced for a study of patients and donors after allogeneic stem cell transplantation. V lost 9 bases and J 7 bases, leaving 19 bases between the germline ends. CDR3 size: 15 residues. Germline values: CDR1 MNHNS, CDR2 SASEGT. One entry per CDR3 protein, called by TCRdb with MiXCR from the RT-PCR reads. The repertoire holds fewer than 500,000 distinct CDR3 sequences, with under 20% as singletons. This clonotype was found a few times. The rearrangement links TRBV6-1 to TRBJ1-6; D is ambiguous. The sequence was collected from a human donor who was either an allogeneic HSCT recipient or a stem cell or donor lymphocyte infusion donor (not recorded which). It is not recorded whose cells these are; they may come from a transplant donor. Sequencing was done on a sample of blood, either unsorted or a sorted T cell fraction (not recorded which). The CDR3 DNA sequence: TGTGCCAGTCTTCAAGTCGGACCAACCAATTCACCCCTCCACTTT. It specifies CASLQVGPTNSPLHF.